This T cell receptor (beta chain) was captured in a study of blood T cell repertoires in COVID-19. The wider study: Collection of acute and convalescent COVID-19 samples took place in the United States, Italy and Spain. Sources were T cells, B-cell-depleted T cells, or PBMCs; the material itself was cDNA or gDNA.

Authors' methods: Using reference gene primer amplification, nucleated cell counts were estimated. TCRdb's copy holds only in-frame clones and misses some; the assay was immunoSEQ multiplex PCR. V and J calls and clone size are copied from that table; D and trimming were computed from the DNA. The profile shows under 300,000 clones, approximately 86% of them singletons. In germline, CDR1 is SGHTA, CDR2 FQGNSA. Trimming pared 5 bases from V and 8 bases from J, leaving 10 bases between. The length of the CDR3 is 12 residues. The sample consisted of peripheral blood. The J gene is TRBJ2-1, the V gene TRBV7-2; D is undetermined. This TCR derives from a woman in her 70s with active or convalescent COVID-19. The CDR3 spells CASSPSFDEQFF. CDR3 bases: TGTGCCAGCAGCCCCTCGTTTGATGAGCAGTTCTTC.